This T cell receptor (beta chain) is from a study of regulatory T cells in long-lasting Graves disease. Stated time point: newly diagnosed GD, antithyroid drugs for less than 3 months. After RNA was extracted from PBMCs, the TCR library was made from it. This clonotype has a count of ten or more. Arm-PCR of CDR3 regions with iRepertoire HTBI primers generated TCR beta libraries. Source study methods: In the combined samples, around 60 TRBV and some 15 TRBJ segments were identified. TCRdb re-analysed the multiplex PCR reads in MiXCR, keeping a single row per CDR3 protein. TCRdb, not the authors, supplied the V and J calls. The sample shows 600,000 to 650,000 distinct CDR3 sequences, around 17% of them seen only once. The sample also formed part of further work on T cells in Graves' hyperthyroidism and ophthalmopathy.

Sequenced here: peripheral blood mononuclear cells (PBMCs), sampled at new diagnosis, from a patient treated with antithyroid drugs. The TCR originated in a woman in her twenties or thirties with Graves disease.

CDR3 sequence reads: CAISGEGGANTEAFF. CDR3 bases: TGTGCCATCAGTGGCGAAGGCGGTGCGAACACTGAAGCTTTCTTT. This sequence joins TRBV10-3 and TRBJ1-1, with unresolved D. From germline, CDR1 is ENHRY and CDR2 SYGVKD. CDR3 size: 15 residues. V was pared by 4 bases and J by 1 base, with 13 bases between.